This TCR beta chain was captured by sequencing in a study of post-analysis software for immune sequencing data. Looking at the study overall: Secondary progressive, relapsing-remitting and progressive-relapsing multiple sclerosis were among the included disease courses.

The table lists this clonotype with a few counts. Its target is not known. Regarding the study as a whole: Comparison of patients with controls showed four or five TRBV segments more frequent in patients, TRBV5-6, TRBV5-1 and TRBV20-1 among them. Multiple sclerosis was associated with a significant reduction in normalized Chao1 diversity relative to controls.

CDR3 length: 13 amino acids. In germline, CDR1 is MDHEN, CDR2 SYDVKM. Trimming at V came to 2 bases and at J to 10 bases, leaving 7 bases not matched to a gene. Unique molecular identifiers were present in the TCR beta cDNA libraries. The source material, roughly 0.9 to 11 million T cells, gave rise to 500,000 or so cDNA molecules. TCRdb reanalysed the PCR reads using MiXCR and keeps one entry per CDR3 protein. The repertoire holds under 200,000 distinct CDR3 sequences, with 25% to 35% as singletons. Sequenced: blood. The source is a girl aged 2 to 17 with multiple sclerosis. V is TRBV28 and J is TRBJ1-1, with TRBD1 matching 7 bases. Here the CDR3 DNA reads TGTGCCAGCAGTTTACCTCGACAGGGAGGAGCTTTCTTT. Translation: CASSLPRQGGAFF. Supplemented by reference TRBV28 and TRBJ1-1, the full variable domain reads DVKVTQSSRYLVKRTGEKVFLECVQDMDHENMFWYRQDPGLGLRLIYFSYDVKMKEKGDIPEGYSVSREKKERFSLILESASTNQTSMYLCASSLPRQGGAFFGQGTRLTVV.